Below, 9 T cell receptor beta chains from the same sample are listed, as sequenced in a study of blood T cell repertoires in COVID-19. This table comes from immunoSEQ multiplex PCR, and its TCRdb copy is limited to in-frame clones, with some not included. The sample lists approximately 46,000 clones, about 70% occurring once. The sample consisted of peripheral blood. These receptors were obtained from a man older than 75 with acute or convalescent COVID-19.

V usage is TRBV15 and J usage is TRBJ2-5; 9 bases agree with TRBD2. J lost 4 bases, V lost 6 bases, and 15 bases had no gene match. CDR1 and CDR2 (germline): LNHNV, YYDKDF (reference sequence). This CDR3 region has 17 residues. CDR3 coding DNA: TGTGCCACCAGGGCCCGTCCGGGACTAGCAATAATAGAGACCCAGTACTTC. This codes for CATRARPGLAIIETQYF.

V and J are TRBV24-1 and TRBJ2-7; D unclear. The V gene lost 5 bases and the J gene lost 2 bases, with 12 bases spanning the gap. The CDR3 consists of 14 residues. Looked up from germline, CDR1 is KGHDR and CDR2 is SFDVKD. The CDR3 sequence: CATSAATPPYEQYF. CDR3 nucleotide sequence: TGTGCCACCAGTGCAGCGACGCCCCCCTACGAGCAGTACTTC.

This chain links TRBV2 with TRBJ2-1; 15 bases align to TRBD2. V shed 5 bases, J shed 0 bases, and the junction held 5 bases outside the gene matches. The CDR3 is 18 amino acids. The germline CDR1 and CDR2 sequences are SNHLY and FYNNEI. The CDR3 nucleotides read TGTGCCAGCAGTATCGGACTAGCGGGAGGGAGCTCCTACAATGAGCAGTTCTTC. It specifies CASSIGLAGGSSYNEQFF.

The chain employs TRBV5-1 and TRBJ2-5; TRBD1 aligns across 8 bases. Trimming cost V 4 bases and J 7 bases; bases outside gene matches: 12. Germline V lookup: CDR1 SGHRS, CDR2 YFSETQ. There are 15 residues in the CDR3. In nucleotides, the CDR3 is TGCGCCAGCAGCCCAGGGACAGGTGGGTTGCGGACCCAGTACTTC. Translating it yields CASSPGTGGLRTQYF.

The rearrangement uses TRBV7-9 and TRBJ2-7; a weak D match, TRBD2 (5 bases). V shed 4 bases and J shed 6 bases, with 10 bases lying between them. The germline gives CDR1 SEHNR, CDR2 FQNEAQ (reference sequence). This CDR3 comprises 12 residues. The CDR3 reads CASSSMGVEQYF. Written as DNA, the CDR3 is TGTGCCAGCAGCTCCATGGGAGTCGAGCAGTACTTC.

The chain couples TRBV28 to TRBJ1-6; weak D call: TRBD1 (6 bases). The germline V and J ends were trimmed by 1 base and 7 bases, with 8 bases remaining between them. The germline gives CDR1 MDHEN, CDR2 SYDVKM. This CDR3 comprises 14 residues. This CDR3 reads CASSLLQGNSPLHF. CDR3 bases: TGTGCCAGCAGTTTATTACAGGGAAATTCACCCCTCCACTTT.

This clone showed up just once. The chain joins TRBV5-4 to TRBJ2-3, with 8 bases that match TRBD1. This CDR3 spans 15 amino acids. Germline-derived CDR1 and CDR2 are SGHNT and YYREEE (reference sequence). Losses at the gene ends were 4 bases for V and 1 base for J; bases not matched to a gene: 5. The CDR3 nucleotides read TGTGCCAGCAGCCCGGACAGGGACGGCACAGATACGCAGTATTTT. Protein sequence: CASSPDRDGTDTQYF.

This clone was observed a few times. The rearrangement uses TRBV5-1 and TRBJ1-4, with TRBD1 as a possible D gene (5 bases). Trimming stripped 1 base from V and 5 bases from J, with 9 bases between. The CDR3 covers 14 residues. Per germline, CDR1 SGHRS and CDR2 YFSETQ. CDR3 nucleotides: TGCGCCAGCAGCTTGAACAGGCAGAATGAAAAACTGTTTTTT. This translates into CASSLNRQNEKLFF. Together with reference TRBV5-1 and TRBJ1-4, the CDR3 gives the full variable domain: KAGVTQTPRYLIKTRGQQVTLSCSPISGHRSVSWYQQTPGQGLQFLFEYFSETQRNKGNFPGRFSGRQFSNSRSEMNVSTLELGDSALYLCASSLNRQNEKLFFGSGTQLSVL.

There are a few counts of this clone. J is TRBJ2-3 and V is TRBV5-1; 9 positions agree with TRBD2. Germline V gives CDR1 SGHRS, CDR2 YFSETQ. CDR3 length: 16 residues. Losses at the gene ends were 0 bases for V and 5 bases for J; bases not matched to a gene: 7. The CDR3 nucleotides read TGCGCCAGCAGCTTGGGTGAGCTAGCGGGATTAGATACGCAGTATTTT. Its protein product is CASSLGELAGLDTQYF.